A single sample is the source of the 5 T cell receptor beta chains below, sequenced in a study of CD4 T cell repertoires in COVID-19. This table comes from immunoSEQ multiplex PCR, and its TCRdb copy is limited to in-frame clones, with some not included. The table has about 24,000 clones, over 90% seen once; the top ten hold roughly 0.65%. These memory T cells were uncultured and sequenced directly after ex vivo isolation. The sequenced sample was circulating follicular helper CD4+ T cells (cTfh) from blood, obtained before the COVID-19 pandemic. These receptors were collected from a human donor who had COVID-19.

The V and J genes are TRBV19 and TRBJ2-3; a possible D gene is TRBD2 (6 bases). The CDR3 is 15 amino acids. The V gene's germline CDR1 is LNHDA and CDR2 SQIVND (reference sequence). With 6 bases removed from V and 2 bases from J, the gap between germline ends came to 15 bases. This CDR3 reads CASSPMRGNTDTQYF. The CDR3 nucleotides are TGTGCCAGTAGCCCTATGCGGGGAAACACAGATACGCAGTATTTT. The complete variable domain, with remaining parts taken from reference TRBV19 and TRBJ2-3, reads DGGITQSPKYLFRKEGQNVTLSCEQNLNHDAMYWYRQDPGQGLRLIYYSQIVNDFQKGDIAEGYSVSREKKESFPLTVTSAQKNPTAFYLCASSPMRGNTDTQYFGPGTRLTVL.

This clone was found once. The CDR3 here is CASSSTSGAHNEQFF. The CDR3 DNA reads as TGTGCCAGCAGCTCGACTAGCGGGGCCCACAATGAGCAGTTCTTC. The rearrangement joins TRBV5-4 to TRBJ2-1; 11 bases map to TRBD2. Trimming removed 3 bases from V and 5 bases from J; junction bases left unmatched: 4. The length of the CDR3 is 15 residues. Germline V gene data show CDR1 as SGHNT and CDR2 as YYREEE (reference sequence).

This chain connects TRBV29-1 to TRBJ2-3, with D possibly TRBD2 on 6 matching bases. This CDR3 is built from 13 residues. Trimming removed 4 bases from V and 4 bases from J, with 12 bases in between. Per the germline V gene, CDR1 is SQVTM and CDR2 is ANQGSEA. CDR3 residues: CSVGYGSADTQYF. CDR3 DNA sequence: TGCAGCGTTGGATACGGGAGCGCAGATACGCAGTATTTT.

This clone was recorded once. V is TRBV6-5 and J is TRBJ1-5, with unresolved D. V lost 5 bases, J lost 9 bases, and 11 bases lay in between. The CDR3 length is 12 residues. The V gene's germline CDR1 is MNHEY and CDR2 SVGAGI. The CDR3 loop reads CASSVEGGPQHF. The CDR3 region has the DNA TGTGCCAGCAGTGTGGAGGGCGGGCCCCAGCATTTT.

V and J are TRBV18 and TRBJ2-1; TRBD2 matches 7 bases. The V and J ends lost 8 bases and 7 bases, in that order; junction bases with no gene match: 17. Looked up from germline, CDR1 is KGHSH and CDR2 is LQKENI. CDR3 length equals 16 residues. The CDR3 loop reads CASTTPGGRLENEQFF. The CDR3 DNA sequence: TGTGCCAGCACCACCCCGGGGGGAAGGCTGGAAAATGAGCAGTTCTTC.